The TCR beta chain under discussion was sequenced for a study of cytomegalovirus exposure and HLA in healthy donors. The study's findings and limits: Most subjects had HLA-A and HLA-B alleles reportedly predicted accurately by TCR beta sequences. A highly shared variant cluster was judged a likely technical artifact.

This clone was seen a handful of times. Antigen specificity is unknown. The trim removed 8 bases at V and 2 bases at J, leaving 6 bases unmatched. This CDR3 is built from 14 residues. Germline V gives CDR1 SNHLY, CDR2 FYNNEI. Both 60 Vbeta primers and 13 Jbeta primers went into the PCR. Clones were read by immunoSEQ multiplex PCR, and TCRdb kept only the in-frame ones, dropping some. The sample contains some 140,000 clones, roughly 79% of which appear only once. The rearrangement joins TRBV2 to TRBJ1-5; the match to TRBD1 covers 7 bases. Sequencing used PBMCs. The source is a man younger than 35 in good health and CMV-seronegative. Here the CDR3 reads CASGDSLGNQPQHF. In DNA form, the CDR3 reads TGTGCCAGCGGGGACAGTCTGGGCAATCAGCCCCAGCATTTT.